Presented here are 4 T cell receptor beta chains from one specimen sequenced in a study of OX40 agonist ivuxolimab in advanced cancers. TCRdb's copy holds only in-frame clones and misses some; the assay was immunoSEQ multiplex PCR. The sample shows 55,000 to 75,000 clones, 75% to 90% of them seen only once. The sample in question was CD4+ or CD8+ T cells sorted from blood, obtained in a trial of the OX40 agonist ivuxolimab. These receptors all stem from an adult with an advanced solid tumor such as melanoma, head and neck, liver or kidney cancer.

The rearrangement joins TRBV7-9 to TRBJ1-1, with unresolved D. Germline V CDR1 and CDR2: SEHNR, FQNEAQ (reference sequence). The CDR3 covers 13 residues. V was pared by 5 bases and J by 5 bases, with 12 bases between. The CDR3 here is CASSPDYGTEAFF. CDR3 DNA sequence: TGTGCCAGCAGCCCGGACTACGGGACTGAAGCTTTCTTT.

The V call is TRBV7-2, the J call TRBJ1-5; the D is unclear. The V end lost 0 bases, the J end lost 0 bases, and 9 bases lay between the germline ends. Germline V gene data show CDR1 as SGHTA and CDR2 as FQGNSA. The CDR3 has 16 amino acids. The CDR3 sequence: CASSLAQSFSNQPQHF. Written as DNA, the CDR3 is TGTGCCAGCAGCTTAGCGCAGTCCTTTAGCAATCAGCCCCAGCATTTT.

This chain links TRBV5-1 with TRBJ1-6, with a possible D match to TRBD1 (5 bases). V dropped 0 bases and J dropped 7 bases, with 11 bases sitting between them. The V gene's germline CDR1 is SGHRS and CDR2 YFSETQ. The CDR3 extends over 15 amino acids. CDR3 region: CASSLGGEPNSPLHF. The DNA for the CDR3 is TGCGCCAGCAGCTTGGGGGGGGAACCGAATTCACCCCTCCACTTT.

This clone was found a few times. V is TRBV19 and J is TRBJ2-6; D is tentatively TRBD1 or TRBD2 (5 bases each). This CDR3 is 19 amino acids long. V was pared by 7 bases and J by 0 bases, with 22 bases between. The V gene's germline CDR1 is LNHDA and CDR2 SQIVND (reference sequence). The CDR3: CASTYIGQGVSSGANVLTF. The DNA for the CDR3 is TGTGCCAGTACCTATATAGGTCAGGGAGTTTCCTCTGGGGCCAACGTCCTGACTTTC.